These 24 T cell receptor beta chains were all obtained from the same sample, sequenced in a study of T cell changes during pregnancy in multiple sclerosis. Using immunoSEQ multiplex PCR, the repertoire was profiled, and TCRdb retains in-frame clones only, with some absent. The sample shows about 85,000 clones, about 89% of them seen only once. Source: peripheral blood, taken in the first trimester of pregnancy. These receptors all come from a female donor with multiple sclerosis, enrolled in a pregnancy study.

This sequence joins TRBV7-2 and TRBJ2-1, with 8 nucleotides matching TRBD2. With V trimmed by 1 base and J by 7 bases, 6 bases remained unmatched. Germline V lookup: CDR1 SGHTA, CDR2 FQGNSA. The CDR3 has 15 residues. The CDR3 coding sequence is TGTGCCAGCAGCTTAGGGGGCGGGGGGCTGAATGAGCAGTTCTTC. Protein sequence: CASSLGGGGLNEQFF.

The rearrangement uses TRBV7-3 and TRBJ2-1, with a possible D match to TRBD1 (6 bases). Germline-derived CDR1 and CDR2 are SGHTA and FQGTGA. The CDR3 is 15 residues long. The germline V and J ends were trimmed by 5 bases and 6 bases, with 17 bases remaining between them. The CDR3 bases are TGTGCCAGCAGCCCCCGACAGGCCCTGCGCAATGAGCAGTTCTTC. Protein sequence: CASSPRQALRNEQFF.

V usage is TRBV7-2 and J usage is TRBJ1-1; D perhaps matches TRBD1 (6 bases). Trimming removed 5 bases from V and 1 base from J, with 14 bases in between. Germline-derived CDR1 and CDR2 are SGHTA and FQGNSA. CDR3 size: 15 residues. In DNA, the CDR3 is TGTGCCAGCAGCCCCTACTCGACAGGGAACACTGAAGCTTTCTTT. Translating gives CASSPYSTGNTEAFF.

This clone has only one observation. The chain links TRBV9 to TRBJ2-3; no clear D gene. Germline lookup yields CDR1 SGDLS and CDR2 YYNGEE. Trimming stripped 4 bases from V and 1 base from J, with 13 bases between. The CDR3 consists of 15 residues. CDR3 sequence reads: CASSPRVMGTDTQYF. As DNA, the CDR3 is TGTGCCAGCAGCCCCCGGGTGATGGGCACAGATACGCAGTATTTT.

The rearrangement joins TRBV27 to TRBJ2-7; D uncertain. Germline values: CDR1 MNHEY, CDR2 SMNVEV (reference sequence). The CDR3 spans 14 residues. Between the trimmed V and J ends, which lost 3 bases and 0 bases, there was a span of 9 bases. The CDR3 spells CASSFRDTSYEQYF. DNA for the CDR3: TGTGCCAGCAGTTTTAGAGACACCTCCTACGAGCAGTACTTC.

The J gene is TRBJ2-2, the V gene TRBV6-4; D uncertain. Germline loops: CDR1 MRHNA, CDR2 SNTAGT. Trimming cost V 0 bases and J 5 bases, with 13 bases left between them. The CDR3 is 16 amino acids. The CDR3 loop reads CASSDSRGSLTGELFF. CDR3 sequence (DNA): TGTGCCAGCAGTGACTCGAGAGGTAGCCTTACCGGGGAGCTGTTTTTT.

The genes are TRBV5-6 and TRBJ2-5, with 9 bases fitting TRBD1. The length of the CDR3 is 18 residues. In germline, CDR1 is SGHDT, CDR2 YYEEEE. The ends lost 2 bases at V and 4 bases at J; junction bases unmatched: 15. CDR3 in DNA: TGTGCCAGCAGCTTAAGCCGGGACAGGGAGGAGTGGGGAGAGACCCAGTACTTC. Translating it yields CASSLSRDREEWGETQYF.

The J gene is TRBJ1-5, the V gene TRBV15; a possible D gene is TRBD1 (5 bases). The germline gives CDR1 LNHNV, CDR2 YYDKDF (reference sequence). CDR3 size: 15 residues. The ends were cut back, 0 bases at V and 4 bases at J, with 10 bases in the middle. CDR3 region: CATSRDNRLNQPQHF. The CDR3 region has the DNA TGTGCCACCAGCAGAGATAACAGGCTAAATCAGCCCCAGCATTTT.

CDR3 nucleotide sequence: TGTGCCAGCAGATTAGCGGGAGGGGGGAACGAGCAGTACTTC. Residues: CASRLAGGGNEQYF. V is TRBV2 and J is TRBJ2-7, with TRBD2 identical over 11 bases. The CDR3 totals 14 residues. The germline gives CDR1 SNHLY, CDR2 FYNNEI. V was clipped by 6 bases and J by 5 bases; unmatched bases: 6.

The CDR3 is CASSAKTSGSHEQYF. The DNA for the CDR3 is TGTGCCAGCAGTGCTAAGACTAGCGGGAGCCACGAGCAGTACTTC. This sequence joins TRBV28 and TRBJ2-7, with TRBD2 identical over 12 bases. The J segment lost 5 bases and the V segment lost 5 bases, leaving 7 bases of the junction unmatched. Germline loops: CDR1 MDHEN, CDR2 SYDVKM. The CDR3 is 15 residues long.

This chain joins TRBV6-6 and TRBJ1-5, with 8 bases that match TRBD1. The germline V gene has CDR1 MNHNY and CDR2 SVGAGI (reference sequence). V shed 3 bases, J shed 5 bases, and the junction held 3 bases outside the gene matches. CDR3 length: 14 residues. Here the CDR3 reads CASSYSGGDQPQHF. CDR3 bases: TGTGCCAGCAGTTATTCAGGGGGCGATCAGCCCCAGCATTTT.

The chain links TRBV7-2 to TRBJ2-5; TRBD1 aligns across 7 bases. Germline assignment: CDR1 SGHTA and CDR2 FQGNSA. The CDR3 length is 14 residues. Trimming cost V 5 bases and J 4 bases; bases outside gene matches: 7. In DNA form, the CDR3 reads TGTGCCAGCAGCATTTACTACAGGGGAGAGACCCAGTACTTC. This encodes CASSIYYRGETQYF.

The chain employs TRBV5-6 and TRBJ1-1; TRBD1 agrees at 12 bases. Germline-derived CDR1 and CDR2 are SGHDT and YYEEEE. CDR3 length: 16 residues. Trimming cost V 2 bases and J 1 base; bases outside gene matches: 3. The CDR3: CASSFGTGGANTEAFF. DNA for the CDR3: TGTGCCAGCAGCTTTGGGACAGGGGGCGCGAACACTGAAGCTTTCTTT.

A few counts support this clone. The chain links TRBV10-3 to TRBJ1-2; D not resolved. The CDR3 spans 10 residues. Germline loops: CDR1 ENHRY, CDR2 SYGVKD. CDR3 in amino acids: CAEQRYGYTF. CDR3 DNA sequence: TGTGCTGAGCAGCGATATGGCTACACCTTC.

The V gene is TRBV27, the J gene TRBJ2-3; 10 bases map to TRBD2. V was clipped by 4 bases and J by 5 bases; unmatched bases: 6. Per the germline V gene, CDR1 is MNHEY and CDR2 is SMNVEV (reference sequence). The CDR3 length is 15 residues. The CDR3 loop is CASSSTSGTRDTQYF. In nucleotides, the CDR3 is TGTGCCAGCAGTTCTACTAGCGGGACTAGAGATACGCAGTATTTT.

The CDR3 loop is CASSVLAGGYNEQFF. The CDR3 DNA follows: TGTGCCAGCAGCGTTTTAGCGGGAGGCTACAATGAGCAGTTCTTC. V is TRBV9 and J is TRBJ2-1, with 10 bases fitting TRBD2. CDR1 SGDLS and CDR2 YYNGEE come from the germline V gene. The CDR3 has 15 amino acids. V lost 2 bases and J lost 3; bases outside the gene matches: 2.

The chain has TRBV6-5 and TRBJ2-7, with a tentative D call TRBD1 (6 bases). V gave up 9 bases and J gave up 3 bases, with 18 bases separating them. The germline V gene encodes CDR1 MNHEY and CDR2 SVGAGI. The length of the CDR3 is 14 residues. The CDR3 is CARPSSGQNYEQYF. The DNA for the CDR3 is TGTGCCAGACCGAGTTCCGGACAGAACTACGAGCAGTACTTC.

The chain has TRBV5-1 and TRBJ1-1, with 7 bases identical to TRBD1. The CDR3 is 16 amino acids. Trimming took 4 bases from V and 1 from J; bases not matched to a gene: 10. Germline CDR1 reads SGHRS; CDR2 reads YFSETQ. CDR3 protein: CASSLNRGLRNTEAFF. In DNA form, the CDR3 reads TGCGCCAGCAGCCTAAACAGGGGATTAAGGAACACTGAAGCTTTCTTT.

V and J are TRBV7-2 and TRBJ2-3; D call uncertain. Germline V lookup: CDR1 SGHTA, CDR2 FQGNSA. V was clipped by 3 bases and J by 3 bases, with 7 bases between them. There are 13 residues in the CDR3. CDR3 nucleotide sequence: TGTGCCAGCAGCTTTCTTAGAACAGATACGCAGTATTTT. Its protein is CASSFLRTDTQYF.

In this sample, this clone turned up a few times. J is TRBJ1-2 and V is TRBV19, with TRBD1 identical over 7 bases. The CDR3 consists of 13 residues. The J segment lost 7 bases and the V segment lost 3 bases, leaving 5 bases of the junction unmatched. Germline V CDR1 and CDR2: LNHDA, SQIVND (reference sequence). CDR3 sequence (DNA): TGTGCCAGTAGTATCAACGACAGGGTTGGCTACACCTTC. This codes for CASSINDRVGYTF.

This clone was counted only a few times. The rearrangement uses TRBV6-1 and TRBJ2-3; TRBD2 matches 13 bases. CDR3 length equals 15 residues. V gave up 2 bases and J gave up 4 bases; unmatched junction bases: 0. Germline V gene sequence: CDR1 MNHNS, CDR2 SASEGT. The CDR3 sequence: CASSETSGGADTQYF. The CDR3 DNA sequence: TGTGCCAGCAGTGAAACTAGCGGGGGGGCAGATACGCAGTATTTT.

The V call is TRBV7-2, the J call TRBJ1-2; the match to TRBD1 covers 7 bases. Losses at the gene ends were 2 bases for V and 4 bases for J; bases not matched to a gene: 10. The CDR3 extends over 16 amino acids. CDR1 is SGHTA and CDR2 is FQGNSA in the germline V gene. CDR3 bases: TGTGCCAGCAGCTTAAGATCTGGGACAGCTACCTATGGCTACACCTTC. Translating gives CASSLRSGTATYGYTF.

The chain has TRBV14 and TRBJ1-1, with TRBD1 identical over 8 bases. The CDR3 is made up of 14 amino acids. The germline V gene has CDR1 SGHDN and CDR2 FVKESK. J was trimmed by 7 bases and V by 3 bases; bases with no gene match: 7. The CDR3 region has the DNA TGTGCCAGCAGCCACGCACAGGGGGGCCTTGAAGCTTTCTTT. Translation gives CASSHAQGGLEAFF.

The rearrangement links TRBV29-1 to TRBJ2-3; a weak D match, TRBD2 (5 bases). The CDR3 length is 12 residues. Trimming stripped 4 bases from V and 0 bases from J, with 5 bases between. Germline V CDR1 and CDR2: SQVTM, ANQGSEA. This CDR3 reads CSVGESTDTQYF. CDR3 bases: TGCAGCGTTGGGGAGAGCACAGATACGCAGTATTTT.